The 19 T cell receptor beta chains listed next were all sequenced from one sample in a study of CD8 T cells in ankylosing spondylitis. TCRdb re-derived calls from the 5' RACE reads in MiXCR, one entry per CDR3 protein. The table has about 36,000 distinct CDR3 sequences, around 15% seen once; the top ten hold approximately 31%. Sequenced: synovial fluid, either unsorted or a sorted T cell fraction (not recorded which). The origin of the receptors is a male donor with ankylosing spondylitis.

The chain is built from TRBV11-2 and TRBJ2-7; TRBD2 matches 11 bases. CDR3 length: 14 residues. Germline trimming cut 5 bases from V and 4 bases from J; bases unmatched to any gene: 4. Germline V lookup: CDR1 SGHAT, CDR2 FQNNGV. CDR3 protein: CASSLGLADYEQYF. The DNA of the CDR3 is TGTGCCAGCAGCCTGGGACTAGCGGATTACGAGCAGTACTTC.

This clonotype was observed many times. The V and J genes are TRBV15 and TRBJ2-2; D is possibly TRBD2 (6 bases). This CDR3 has 15 amino acids. V dropped 5 bases and J dropped 4 bases, with 14 bases sitting between them. Germline V gene lookup returns CDR1 LNHNV and CDR2 YYDKDF (reference sequence). CDR3 coding DNA: TGTGCCACCAGCGCCCAACTCGGGAGCACCGGGGAGCTGTTTTTT. It translates to CATSAQLGSTGELFF.

The chain has TRBV10-3 and TRBJ1-4; perhaps TRBD1 as D (5 bases). This CDR3 region has 16 residues. Germline V lookup: CDR1 ENHRY, CDR2 SYGVKD. Trimming removed 0 bases at V and 0 bases at J, with 8 bases between. CDR3 nucleotides: TGTGCCATCAGTGAGTCGGGGACTGCAACTAATGAAAAACTGTTTTTT. It specifies CAISESGTATNEKLFF.

This chain uses TRBV6-4 with TRBJ2-3, with 8 bases that match TRBD2. Trimming at V came to 2 bases and at J to 5 bases, leaving 6 bases not matched to a gene. This CDR3 region has 15 residues. CDR1 and CDR2 (germline): MRHNA, SNTAGT. The CDR3 loop reads CASSDTRGGGDTQYF. CDR3 DNA: TGTGCCAGCAGTGACACCCGGGGGGGAGGAGATACGCAGTATTTT.

V usage is TRBV18 and J usage is TRBJ2-4, with TRBD2 as a possible D gene (6 bases). This CDR3 has 16 residues. The germline V and J ends were trimmed by 0 bases and 3 bases, with 12 bases remaining between them. CDR1 is KGHSH, CDR2 LQKENI, per germline. CDR3 DNA sequence: TGTGCCAGCTCACCACCGTCGGGGGTAGACAAAAACATTCAGTACTTC. Amino acids: CASSPPSGVDKNIQYF.

This clonotype showed up many times. The chain is built from TRBV6-4 and TRBJ2-1; D gene unclear. The CDR3 consists of 13 residues. Trimming cost V 0 bases and J 10 bases, with 10 bases left between them. Germline CDR1 reads MRHNA; CDR2 reads SNTAGT. Written as DNA, the CDR3 is TGTGCCAGCAGTGACTCGGCCCTGGACGAGCAGTTCTTC. Its translation: CASSDSALDEQFF.

The V gene is TRBV6-1, the J gene TRBJ2-3; a possible D gene is TRBD2 (5 bases). With 5 bases removed from V and 10 bases from J, the gap between germline ends came to 28 bases. CDR1 is MNHNS and CDR2 is SASEGT in the germline V gene. The CDR3 is 17 residues long. CDR3 sequence: CASSILRTPHLGVAQYF. DNA of the CDR3: TGTGCCAGCAGTATTCTTCGGACTCCGCATCTGGGCGTTGCGCAGTATTTT.

The chain combines TRBV6-2 or TRBV6-3 with TRBJ2-1, with 8 nucleotides matching TRBD1. The CDR3 extends over 15 amino acids. Germline V gives CDR1 MNHEY, CDR2 SVGEGT. Unmatched junction bases numbered 1, after V lost 0 bases and J lost 3 bases. The CDR3 nucleotides are TGTGCCAGCAGTTACTCTGGGACAGGCTACAATGAGCAGTTCTTC. It codes for CASSYSGTGYNEQFF.

This clonotype was counted between two and nine times. CDR3 loop: CASSLWETQYF. The CDR3 DNA reads TGTGCCAGCAGCTTATGGGAGACCCAGTACTTC. The chain links TRBV7-8 to TRBJ2-5; no reliable D call. CDR1 is SGHVS and CDR2 is FQNEAQ in the germline V gene. The CDR3 extends over 11 amino acids. The V end was cut by 2 bases, the J end by 5 bases, with 3 bases between.

Many counts were recorded for this clonotype. This chain links TRBV24-1 with TRBJ2-3; possibly TRBD1 for D (6 bases). The germline CDR1 and CDR2 sequences are KGHDR and SFDVKD. V was cut by 1 base and J by 2 bases, with 9 bases left in between. The CDR3 is 15 amino acids. The CDR3 DNA reads as TGTGCCACCAGTGATTTCCGGGACAACACAGATACGCAGTATTTT. It translates to CATSDFRDNTDTQYF.

The chain has TRBV2 and TRBJ1-1; D ambiguous. V was pared by 1 base and J by 1 base, with 7 bases between. The CDR3 has 14 amino acids. The germline V gene encodes CDR1 SNHLY and CDR2 FYNNEI. The CDR3, as DNA: TGTGCCAGCAGTGAAGGGGGTTCGAACACTGAAGCTTTCTTT. Its translation: CASSEGGSNTEAFF.

The gene calls are TRBV6-5 and TRBJ1-2, with 8 bases aligning to TRBD1. This CDR3 spans 15 amino acids. Germline values: CDR1 MNHEY, CDR2 SVGAGI. V was pared by 4 bases and J by 8 bases, with 12 bases of the junction left unmatched. CDR3 protein: CASSSRQGTGHGYTF. The CDR3 DNA follows: TGTGCCAGCAGTTCCCGACAGGGGACGGGGCACGGCTACACCTTC.

CDR3 DNA: TGCGCCAGCAGCCCGGTTCGGGACTCTGGGGCCAACGTCCTGACTTTC. This translates into CASSPVRDSGANVLTF. This chain links TRBV5-1 with TRBJ2-6, with D possibly being TRBD2 (5 bases). V lost 4 bases and J 0 bases, leaving 11 bases between the germline ends. Germline V gives CDR1 SGHRS, CDR2 YFSETQ. This CDR3 spans 16 amino acids.

This clonotype has ten or more counts. The rearrangement links TRBV4-3 to TRBJ2-1; 12 positions match TRBD2. Germline trimming cut 1 base from V and 8 bases from J; bases unmatched to any gene: 9. The CDR3 runs to 17 residues. Per germline, CDR1 LGHNA and CDR2 YSLEER. The CDR3 loop reads CASSQVASGRAGDEQFF. In nucleotides, the CDR3 is TGCGCCAGCAGCCAAGTAGCTAGCGGGAGGGCCGGGGATGAGCAGTTCTTC.

The rearrangement uses TRBV5-1 and TRBJ2-3; possibly TRBD1 or TRBD2 for D (5 bases each). The CDR3 runs to 17 residues. V lost 3 bases to trimming and J lost 4 bases, with 21 bases between them. CDR1 and CDR2 from the germline V gene are SGHRS and YFSETQ. The CDR3 loop reads CASSWSPWDGHADTQYF. CDR3 in DNA: TGCGCCAGCAGCTGGTCGCCCTGGGACGGCCACGCAGATACGCAGTATTTT.

This clonotype was recorded many times. The chain links TRBV4-3 to TRBJ2-4; D gene uncertain. This CDR3 has 16 residues. V was pared by 0 bases and J by 7 bases, with 16 bases between. Germline loops: CDR1 LGHNA, CDR2 YSLEER. The CDR3 coding sequence is TGCGCCAGCAGCCAAGAAGTTCCAGCGATATATAACATTCAGTACTTC. Amino acid sequence: CASSQEVPAIYNIQYF.

This clonotype was counted a few times. The chain couples TRBV5-5 to TRBJ2-1; D possibly corresponds to TRBD1 (6 bases). The V gene's germline CDR1 is SGHKS and CDR2 YYEKEE (reference sequence). V was trimmed by 4 bases and J by 1 base, leaving 15 bases between them. The length of the CDR3 is 16 residues. The CDR3 DNA reads as TGTGCCAGCAGCCAAACGTACAGGGAATCCTACAATGAGCAGTTCTTC. It encodes CASSQTYRESYNEQFF.

This clonotype was recorded a few times. The rearrangement uses TRBV5-5 and TRBJ2-2; 7 nucleotides agree with TRBD1. V was pared by 5 bases and J by 0 bases, with 13 bases of the junction left unmatched. Germline loops: CDR1 SGHKS, CDR2 YYEKEE (reference sequence). This CDR3 has 18 amino acids. CDR3 nucleotide sequence: TGTGCCAGCAGTTGGAAAGGGGGCGAGCAAACGAACACCGGGGAGCTGTTTTTT. Translation: CASSWKGGEQTNTGELFF.

V gene TRBV4-1 combines with J gene TRBJ2-3; D gene uncertain. The V gene lost 0 bases and the J gene lost 4 bases, with 8 bases spanning the gap. This CDR3 has 14 residues. CDR1 MGHRA and CDR2 YSYEKL come from the germline V gene. CDR3 loop: CASSQEQESDTQYF. Here the CDR3 DNA reads TGCGCCAGCAGCCAAGAGCAGGAGTCAGATACGCAGTATTTT.